This TCR beta chain was sequenced for a study of post-analysis software for immune sequencing data. Overall study findings and caveats: When the samples were clustered directly with F measure, those that had been prepared in the same batch showed strong co-clustering. Higher frequency in patients than in controls was seen for a handful of TRBV segments, with TRBV5-6, TRBV5-1 and TRBV20-1 among them. For normalized Chao1 diversity, multiple sclerosis patients scored significantly lower than controls did.

Per germline, CDR1 LGHNA and CDR2 YSLEER. The CDR3 has 13 residues. With 0 bases removed from V and 7 bases from J, the gap between germline ends came to 7 bases. This clonotype came up a few times. Antigen unknown. Every TCR beta cDNA library bore unique molecular identifiers. In TCRdb, the PCR reads were re-called with MiXCR into one record per CDR3 protein. Among over 700,000 distinct CDR3 sequences listed, approximately 30% were seen once. The receptor was derived from a girl aged 5-17 years with multiple sclerosis. The sequenced sample was blood. The rearrangement links TRBV4-3 to TRBJ2-1, with D possibly TRBD2 on 5 matching bases. The CDR3 nucleotides read TGCGCCAGCAGCCAAGATAGCGCAAATGAGCAGTTCTTC. Translating gives CASSQDSANEQFF.